This T cell receptor beta chain is from a study of shared clonotypes between healthy human individuals. Across the whole study: For every donor, three CD4 naive, three CD4 memory, two CD8 naive and one CD8 memory plates were used. Notes on the study in general: Between a handful of donors, naive CD4 clonotypes were shared at a level of around 5.1%.

It was about 190 ng DNA, approximately 28,000 T cell genomes, that sorted-subset replicate PCRs used. The data were produced by immunoSEQ multiplex PCR, yet TCRdb's version contains in-frame clones alone and is incomplete. The sample lists roughly 1,500,000 clones, approximately 98.5% occurring once. The CDR3 covers 14 residues. Trimming took off 3 bases at V and 5 bases at J, with 14 bases between the two ends. Germline V gene lookup returns CDR1 ENHRY and CDR2 SYGVKD. As regards this clone: As yet, its antigen is unknown.

This rearrangement joins TRBV10-3 to TRBJ2-7; D might be TRBD1 (6 bases). The clonotype originates from a man under 40 in good health. The sequencing input was naive CD4+ T cells sorted from blood. The sample's subset: CD45RA+ positively selected. CDR3 sequence (DNA): TGTGCCATCAGTGACCCCCAGGGGACGGACGAGCAGTACTTC. Protein product: CAISDPQGTDEQYF.